These 14 T cell receptor beta chains came from one sample sequenced in a study of T cell responses to AZD1222 COVID-19 vaccine. Produced via immunoSEQ multiplex PCR; TCRdb's table is partial and in-frame only. In the table there are 130,000 or so clones, about 94% of which are singletons. Sequenced here: peripheral blood, sampled on day 0 of AZD1222 vaccination. The source is an adult in good health.

The V gene is TRBV4-1, the J gene TRBJ2-7; TRBD2 matches 7 bases. The J segment lost 0 bases and the V segment lost 1 base, leaving 3 bases of the junction unmatched. CDR3 length: 15 amino acids. The germline gives CDR1 MGHRA, CDR2 YSYEKL. As DNA, the CDR3 is TGCGCCAGCAGCCAAGTACTAGCGTACTCCTACGAGCAGTACTTC. As protein: CASSQVLAYSYEQYF.

The chain carries TRBV28 and TRBJ1-1, with D unclear. Germline CDR1 is MDHEN and CDR2 is SYDVKM. Trimming left V 1 base short and J 1 base short, with 10 bases between. This CDR3 contains 15 residues. CDR3 bases: TGTGCCAGCAGTTTATACGCAGGCCGGAACACTGAAGCTTTCTTT. It specifies CASSLYAGRNTEAFF.

V is TRBV9 and J is TRBJ1-4; D is possibly TRBD1 (5 bases). V was pared by 0 bases and J by 8 bases, with 11 bases between. This CDR3 has 14 residues. Looked up from germline, CDR1 is SGDLS and CDR2 is YYNGEE. The CDR3 is CASSVGGGKEKLFF. The CDR3 DNA reads TGTGCCAGCAGCGTAGGTGGGGGGAAAGAAAAACTGTTTTTT.

The chain couples TRBV28 to TRBJ2-2, with TRBD1 identical over 9 bases. CDR3 length equals 16 residues. With 4 bases clipped from V and 5 bases from J, the junction kept 8 bases outside the gene matches. CDR1 MDHEN and CDR2 SYDVKM come from the germline V gene. In DNA form, the CDR3 reads TGTGCCAGCAGTTCCCCCGGGACAGGGTATACCGGGGAGCTGTTTTTT. Amino acids: CASSSPGTGYTGELFF.

The genes are TRBV6-1 and TRBJ1-3; no reliable D call. The CDR3 has 18 residues. Trimming pared 4 bases from V and 0 bases from J, leaving 19 bases between. Per the germline V gene, CDR1 is MNHNS and CDR2 is SASEGT. The DNA of the CDR3 is TGTGCCAGCAGTGCGAACCCACAGATCCTAAGCTCTGGAAACACCATATATTTT. It codes for CASSANPQILSSGNTIYF.

This chain joins TRBV5-4 and TRBJ2-1; 15 positions match TRBD2. CDR3 length equals 15 residues. J lost 7 bases, V lost 3 bases, and 2 bases had no gene match. Germline V gene lookup returns CDR1 SGHNT and CDR2 YYREEE (reference sequence). In DNA form, the CDR3 reads TGTGCCAGCAGCTCCGGGACTAGCGGGAGGAATGAGCAGTTCTTC. This translates into CASSSGTSGRNEQFF.

The rearrangement links TRBV23-1 to TRBJ2-2, with a possible D match to TRBD2 (6 bases). TRBV23-1 is identified as an open reading frame with a role that is uncertain. Trimming stripped 4 bases from V and 0 bases from J, with 18 bases between. This CDR3 is built from 18 residues. The CDR3 sequence is CASSPPVGGLTNTGELFF. CDR3 DNA sequence: TGCGCCAGCAGTCCCCCCGTGGGGGGATTAACGAACACCGGGGAGCTGTTTTTT.

The chain employs TRBV29-1 and TRBJ1-1; D not resolved. V dropped 3 bases and J dropped 7 bases, with 12 bases sitting between them. The CDR3 is 12 amino acids. From germline, CDR1 is SQVTM and CDR2 ANQGSEA. The CDR3 nucleotides read TGCAGCGTTGAGTTCAAACCTATTGAAGCTTTCTTT. It yields the protein CSVEFKPIEAFF.

This chain connects TRBV5-6 to TRBJ1-2, with D unclear. Germline-derived CDR1 and CDR2 are SGHDT and YYEEEE. The CDR3 runs to 14 residues. Deletions cut 6 bases from V and 8 bases from J, with 20 bases between. The CDR3 nucleotides are TGTGCCAGCACCCCCGGTCCAGACGGTCGGGGCTACACCTTC. This codes for CASTPGPDGRGYTF.

The gene calls are TRBV29-1 and TRBJ2-1; D unclear. Trimming removed 7 bases at V and 7 bases at J, with 8 bases between. CDR3 length equals 10 residues. Germline CDR1 reads SQVTM; CDR2 reads ANQGSEA. The CDR3 coding sequence is TGCAGCGGCTTTAGGAATGAGCAGTTCTTC. Translated: CSGFRNEQFF.

This chain uses TRBV5-1 with TRBJ1-4; 9 bases map to TRBD1. The CDR3 covers 17 residues. The V and J ends lost 0 bases and 3 bases, in that order; junction bases with no gene match: 6. CDR1 is SGHRS and CDR2 is YFSETQ in the germline V gene. CDR3 residues: CASSLGGTGPANEKLFF. The CDR3 nucleotides read TGCGCCAGCAGCTTGGGGGGGACAGGGCCGGCTAATGAAAAACTGTTTTTT.

A remark on this clone: Other DNA sequences in the sample encode the same CDR3. CDR3 DNA sequence: TGTGCCAGCAGCTTAGGTCCAGCGGGCCTAAGCACAGATACGCAGTATTTT. As protein: CASSLGPAGLSTDTQYF. The chain combines TRBV7-2 with TRBJ2-3; D might be TRBD2 (6 bases). Germline V CDR1 and CDR2: SGHTA, FQGNSA. V was cut by 1 base and J by 0 bases, with 14 bases left in between. This CDR3 contains 17 residues.

The chain is built from TRBV4-1 and TRBJ2-1; 10 bases align to TRBD1. Per germline, CDR1 MGHRA and CDR2 YSYEKL. V lost 6 bases, J lost 7 bases, and 9 bases stayed unmatched. The CDR3 is made up of 15 amino acids. CDR3 sequence: CASRTPGQGKNEQFF. The CDR3 DNA reads as TGCGCCAGCAGAACCCCGGGACAGGGGAAAAATGAGCAGTTCTTC.

The rearrangement uses TRBV5-5 and TRBJ1-5; no clear D. The germline gives CDR1 SGHKS, CDR2 YYEKEE (reference sequence). The CDR3 covers 13 residues. The V end lost 1 base, the J end lost 2 bases, and 4 bases lay between the germline ends. The CDR3 loop reads CASSLSGNQPQHF. Here the CDR3 DNA reads TGTGCCAGCAGCTTGTCGGGCAATCAGCCCCAGCATTTT.